Listed here are 27 T cell receptor beta chains from one sample, sequenced in a study of metastatic and nonmetastatic thyroid tumors. The entire patient cohort was treatment-naive prior to thyroid surgery. With MiXCR, TCRdb reprocessed the PCR reads. The sample holds roughly 72,000 clones, more than 15% seen once. The sample taken for sequencing was blood. These TCRs come from a female donor with papillary thyroid cancer or a benign thyroid nodule (not recorded which). Some clones in this sample may be carry-over from other donors' samples.

This clone was seen a single time. The chain couples TRBV6-1 to TRBJ1-6; the D is unclear. Germline V CDR1 and CDR2: MNHNS, SASEGT. The V gene lost 9 bases and the J gene lost 2 bases, with 17 bases spanning the gap. The CDR3 sequence is 16 residues long. The chain's CDR3 is CASTDGPRPYNSPLHF. The CDR3, as DNA: TGTGCCAGTACCGACGGTCCCCGACCCTATAATTCACCCCTCCACTTT.

The chain employs TRBV12-3 or TRBV12-4 and TRBJ1-1; D not resolved. V lost 2 bases to trimming and J lost 0 bases, with 7 bases between them. This CDR3 is built from 14 residues. The CDR3 DNA sequence: TGTGCCAGCAGTTTACAAGCTATGAACACTGAAGCTTTCTTT. Protein: CASSLQAMNTEAFF.

This clone has at least ten counts. This sequence joins TRBV20-1 and TRBJ2-3, with no clear D. The CDR3 contains 13 residues. CDR1 and CDR2 (germline): DFQATT, SNEGSKA (reference sequence). Trimming took off 6 bases at V and 1 base at J, with 11 bases between the two ends. Here the CDR3 reads CSAGLVGTDTQYF. The CDR3 DNA is TGCAGTGCCGGCCTCGTCGGCACAGATACGCAGTATTTT.

In this sample, this clone turned up many times. This sequence joins TRBV6-4 and TRBJ2-5; 9 bases align to TRBD1. With 2 bases clipped from V and 2 bases from J, the junction kept 6 bases outside the gene matches. Germline V CDR1 and CDR2: MRHNA, SNTAGT. The CDR3 is made up of 16 amino acids. The CDR3 sequence: CASSDTPGQGQETQYF. The CDR3 nucleotides read TGTGCCAGCAGTGACACACCGGGACAGGGTCAAGAGACCCAGTACTTC.

By share, this clone ranks as medium-sized. This chain uses TRBV4-2 with TRBJ2-2; possibly TRBD1 or TRBD2 for D (5 bases each). Trimming took 3 bases from V and 1 from J, leaving 15 bases between them. Germline V gene lookup returns CDR1 LGHNA and CDR2 YNFKEQ. CDR3 length equals 17 residues. The CDR3 DNA is TGTGCCAGCAGCCAGGCGCCCGGGACGGAGAACACCGGGGAGCTGTTTTTT. Its protein product is CASSQAPGTENTGELFF.

This clone was detected ten times or more. The chain recombines TRBV3-1 with TRBJ1-1; TRBD1 agrees at 8 bases. CDR3 length: 12 amino acids. V shed 4 bases and J 11 bases; nucleotides not matched to a gene: 6. Germline assignment: CDR1 LGHDT and CDR2 YNNKEL (reference sequence). CDR3 in amino acids: CASSRGQGWAFF. The DNA for the CDR3 is TGTGCCAGCAGCCGAGGACAGGGCTGGGCTTTCTTT.

Many counts were recorded for this clone. The chain links TRBV6-1 to TRBJ2-7; D remains unclear. This CDR3 comprises 11 residues. Germline lookup yields CDR1 MNHNS and CDR2 SASEGT. Trimming removed 2 bases from V and 7 bases from J, with 6 bases in between. The CDR3 here is CASSESQEQYF. Written as DNA, the CDR3 is TGTGCCAGCAGTGAAAGTCAAGAGCAGTACTTC.

This clone was observed a handful of times. The chain combines TRBV6-2 or TRBV6-3 with TRBJ2-3, with unresolved D. The V gene lost 6 bases and the J gene lost 2 bases, with 6 bases spanning the gap. CDR1 MNHEY and CDR2 SVGEGT come from the germline V gene. The CDR3 runs 12 residues. CDR3 nucleotide sequence: TGTGCCAGCAGCCGGTCCACAGATACGCAGTATTTT. Its translation is CASSRSTDTQYF.

This chain joins TRBV20-1 and TRBJ2-7; 7 bases are a match to TRBD2. Germline assignment: CDR1 DFQATT and CDR2 SNEGSKA (reference sequence). V lost 1 base, J lost 5 bases, and 26 bases stayed unmatched. The CDR3 spans 20 residues. The CDR3 DNA reads TGCAGTGCTAGAGGCGTACGGATGACGGAGAGCGGGAACGTGATGAACGAGCAGTACTTC. Residues: CSARGVRMTESGNVMNEQYF.

The V call is TRBV18, the J call TRBJ2-5, with a tentative D call TRBD1 (7 bases). Germline loops: CDR1 KGHSH, CDR2 LQKENI. CDR3 length: 16 amino acids. Trimming shortened V by 4 bases and J by 9 bases, and 24 bases separated the two germline ends. Here the CDR3 reads CASSLADRSLSRAQYF. CDR3 DNA sequence: TGTGCCAGCTCACTAGCGGACAGGTCCCTGAGTCGGGCCCAGTACTTC.

This clone was seen many times. The rearrangement joins TRBV5-1 to TRBJ2-3, with TRBD2 matching over 12 bases. The CDR3 loop spans 16 amino acids. Germline-derived CDR1 and CDR2 are SGHRS and YFSETQ. The V segment lost 4 bases and the J segment 2 bases; nucleotides outside the gene matches: 5. Here the CDR3 DNA reads TGCGCCAGCAGCCAAGGGACTAGCGGGCCCACAGATACGCAGTATTTT. Its translation is CASSQGTSGPTDTQYF. The full variable domain, with the rest looked up from reference TRBV5-1 and TRBJ2-3, is KAGVTQTPRYLIKTRGQQVTLSCSPISGHRSVSWYQQTPGQGLQFLFEYFSETQRNKGNFPGRFSGRQFSNSRSEMNVSTLELGDSALYLCASSQGTSGPTDTQYFGPGTRLTVL.

There are many counts of this clone. The J gene is TRBJ2-5, the V gene TRBV28; D may be TRBD2 (6 bases). Trimming cost V 6 bases and J 7 bases, with 18 bases left between them. The germline V gene encodes CDR1 MDHEN and CDR2 SYDVKM. The CDR3 is made up of 14 amino acids. CDR3 sequence (DNA): TGTGCCAGCAGCCCCGACAGCTGGGAGGCGACCCAGTACTTC. The encoded protein is CASSPDSWEATQYF. Using reference TRBV28 and TRBJ2-5 for the parts outside the CDR3, the full variable domain is DVKVTQSSRYLVKRTGEKVFLECVQDMDHENMFWYRQDPGLGLRLIYFSYDVKMKEKGDIPEGYSVSREKKERFSLILESASTNQTSMYLCASSPDSWEATQYFGPGTRLLVL.

The sample holds many counts of this clone. V gene TRBV5-8 combines with J gene TRBJ2-1, with D unresolved. Deletions cut 4 bases from V and 0 bases from J, with 8 bases between. The CDR3 consists of 14 residues. CDR1 SGHTS and CDR2 YDEGEE come from the germline V gene. The CDR3: CASSGWNSYNEQFF. In nucleotides, the CDR3 is TGTGCCAGCAGCGGGTGGAACTCCTACAATGAGCAGTTCTTC.

This clone was seen many times. J is TRBJ1-2 and V is TRBV19; no clear D gene. The CDR3 length is 11 residues. Per the germline V gene, CDR1 is LNHDA and CDR2 is SQIVND (reference sequence). The CDR3 loop is CSSGTNYGYTF. CDR3 nucleotides: TGTTCCTCAGGTACTAACTATGGCTACACCTTC.

With respect to this clone: One end of the junction is discordant with germline, which a read error may explain. J is TRBJ2-3 and V is TRBV11-2, with D maybe TRBD2 (5 bases). The CDR3 length is 14 residues. Germline V CDR1 and CDR2: SGHAT, FQNNGV. The CDR3 DNA reads as TGTGCCAGCAGCTTGGACTGTCATCAAGATACACAGTATTTT. It encodes CASSLDCHQDTQYF.

This clone was detected ten times or more. One junction end disagrees with the germline gene, perhaps due to a read error. V and J are TRBV5-1 and TRBJ2-1; 16 bases match TRBD2. This CDR3 spans 17 amino acids. CDR1 is SGHRS and CDR2 is YFSETQ in the germline V gene. CDR3 sequence: CASSLGLAGGPLNEQFF. In nucleotides, the CDR3 is TGCGCCAGCAGTTTGGGACTAGCGGGAGGGCCGTTAAATGAGCAGTTCTTC.

This clone was counted ten times or more. The chain carries TRBV2 and TRBJ2-2; weak D call: TRBD2 (6 bases). Deletions cut 6 bases from V and 3 bases from J, with 17 bases between. CDR3 size: 16 residues. CDR1 SNHLY and CDR2 FYNNEI come from the germline V gene. The CDR3 loop is CASRFGVGGDTGELFF. The CDR3 bases are TGTGCCAGCAGGTTCGGAGTGGGCGGGGACACCGGGGAGCTGTTTTTT.

In its sample, this clone was seen many times. It may be a read error: a sequence one base away is much more abundant. The chain couples TRBV9 to TRBJ2-3, with D maybe TRBD2 (6 bases). Germline assignment: CDR1 SGDLS and CDR2 YYNGEE. The CDR3 sequence is 13 residues long. The CDR3 sequence is CASRVGTTDTQYF. DNA of the CDR3: TGTGCCAGCAGGGTAGGGACTACAGATACGCAGTATTTT.

V is TRBV20-1 and J is TRBJ2-7, with TRBD2 matching over 10 bases. V shed 0 bases, J shed 4 bases, and the junction held 9 bases outside the gene matches. The germline CDR1 and CDR2 sequences are DFQATT and SNEGSKA (reference sequence). The CDR3 length is 16 residues. The CDR3, as DNA: TGCAGTGCTAGAGATAACGAGCGGGAGGGATTTTACGAGCAGTACTTC. Its translation: CSARDNEREGFYEQYF.

This clone was seen at least ten times. CDR3 region: CASGQGVGTGELFF. The DNA for the CDR3 is TGTGCCAGCGGGCAGGGTGTCGGCACCGGGGAGCTGTTTTTT. V is TRBV12-3 or TRBV12-4 and J is TRBJ2-2; D is possibly TRBD1 (5 bases). The CDR3 has 14 residues. Deletions cut 8 bases from V and 4 bases from J, with 14 bases between.

The chain couples TRBV2 to TRBJ2-7, with TRBD2 matching 12 bases. The germline V gene has CDR1 SNHLY and CDR2 FYNNEI. Trimming removed 4 bases from V and 3 bases from J; junction bases left unmatched: 4. The CDR3 totals 15 residues. The CDR3 nucleotides read TGTGCCAGCAGTGCCAGACTAGCGGGGGACTACGAGCAGTACTTC. Translated, it gives CASSARLAGDYEQYF.

The chain links TRBV11-2 to TRBJ2-7, with no clear D. This CDR3 is built from 11 residues. V was cut by 5 bases and J by 6 bases, with 8 bases left in between. CDR1 SGHAT and CDR2 FQNNGV come from the germline V gene. CDR3 residues: CASSRIREQYF. The CDR3 coding sequence is TGTGCCAGCAGCCGGATCCGCGAGCAGTACTTC.

This chain joins TRBV7-9 and TRBJ2-4; TRBD1 agrees at 8 bases. CDR1 is SEHNR and CDR2 is FQNEAQ in the germline V gene (reference sequence). Unmatched junction bases numbered 6, after V lost 5 bases and J lost 0 bases. The CDR3 is 16 residues long. The CDR3: CASSSGQGIAKNIQYF. CDR3 nucleotides: TGTGCCAGCAGCAGCGGACAGGGAATAGCCAAAAACATTCAGTACTTC. The variable domain in full, completed from reference TRBV7-9 and TRBJ2-4, reads DTGVSQNPRHKITKRGQNVTFRCDPISEHNRLYWYRQTLGQGPEFLTYFQNEAQLEKSRLLSDRFSAERPKGSFSTLEIQRTEQGDSAMYLCASSSGQGIAKNIQYFGAGTRLSVL.

This clone was seen ten or more times. V usage is TRBV19 and J usage is TRBJ2-2, with 11 positions matching TRBD2. Trimming took 9 bases from V and 0 from J; bases not matched to a gene: 9. CDR3 length: 17 residues. Germline CDR1 LNHDA, CDR2 SQIVND (reference sequence). The CDR3 spells CASAPGLAAPNTGELFF. The CDR3 bases are TGTGCCAGCGCCCCGGGACTAGCGGCCCCGAACACCGGGGAGCTGTTTTTT.

This clone was counted many times. This rearrangement joins TRBV6-1 to TRBJ2-2; 11 positions agree with TRBD2. Germline lookup yields CDR1 MNHNS and CDR2 SASEGT. This CDR3 spans 16 amino acids. The V segment lost 5 bases and the J segment 4 bases; nucleotides outside the gene matches: 6. CDR3 amino acids: CASSQGLADRTGELFF. CDR3 DNA sequence: TGTGCCAGCAGTCAGGGACTAGCGGACCGCACCGGGGAGCTGTTTTTT.

This clone was recorded many times. This sequence joins TRBV19 and TRBJ2-1; the match to TRBD2 covers 10 bases. The V segment lost 6 bases and the J segment 3 bases; nucleotides outside the gene matches: 5. The CDR3 contains 15 residues. CDR1 is LNHDA, CDR2 SQIVND, per germline (reference sequence). This CDR3 is CASSRAGGNYNEQFF. As DNA, the CDR3 is TGTGCCAGTAGCAGAGCGGGAGGGAACTACAATGAGCAGTTCTTC.

The chain joins TRBV5-1 to TRBJ1-1, with a weak D call TRBD1 (5 bases). The V and J ends lost 4 bases and 2 bases respectively, with 12 bases between them. From germline, CDR1 is SGHRS and CDR2 YFSETQ. This CDR3 region has 14 residues. CDR3 protein: CASSPQGTNTEAFF. The CDR3 region has the DNA TGCGCCAGCAGCCCGCAGGGTACAAACACTGAAGCTTTCTTT.